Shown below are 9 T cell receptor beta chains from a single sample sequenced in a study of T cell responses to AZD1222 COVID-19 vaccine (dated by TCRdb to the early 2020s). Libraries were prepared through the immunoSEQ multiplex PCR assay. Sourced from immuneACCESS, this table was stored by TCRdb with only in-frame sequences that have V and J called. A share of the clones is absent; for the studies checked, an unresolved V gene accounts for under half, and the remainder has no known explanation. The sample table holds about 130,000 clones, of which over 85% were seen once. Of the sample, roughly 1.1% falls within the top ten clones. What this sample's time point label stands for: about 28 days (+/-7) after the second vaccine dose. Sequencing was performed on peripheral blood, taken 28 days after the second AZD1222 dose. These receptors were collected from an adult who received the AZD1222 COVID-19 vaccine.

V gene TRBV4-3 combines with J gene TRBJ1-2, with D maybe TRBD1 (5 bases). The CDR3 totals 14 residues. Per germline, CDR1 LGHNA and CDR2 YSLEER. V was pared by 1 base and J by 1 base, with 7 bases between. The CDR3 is CASSQGTLNYGYTF. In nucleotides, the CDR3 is TGCGCCAGCAGCCAAGGGACACTTAACTATGGCTACACCTTC.

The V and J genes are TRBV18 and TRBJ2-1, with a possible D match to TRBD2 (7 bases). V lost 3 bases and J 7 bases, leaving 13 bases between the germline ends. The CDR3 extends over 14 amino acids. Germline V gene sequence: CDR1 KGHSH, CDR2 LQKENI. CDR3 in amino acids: CASSPGRGLNEQFF. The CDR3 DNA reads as TGTGCCAGCTCACCGGGGCGGGGGCTAAATGAGCAGTTCTTC. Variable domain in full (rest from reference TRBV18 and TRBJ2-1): NAGVMQNPRHLVRRRGQEARLRCSPMKGHSHVYWYRQLPEEGLKFMVYLQKENIIDESGMPKERFSAEFPKEGPSILRIQQVVRGDSAAYFCASSPGRGLNEQFFGPGTRLTVL.

CDR3 region: CASRAQGANSPLHF. CDR3 coding DNA: TGTGCCAGTAGAGCTCAGGGGGCCAATTCACCCCTCCACTTT. The chain has TRBV19 and TRBJ1-6, with TRBD1 matching 8 bases. The CDR3 loop spans 14 amino acids. In germline, CDR1 is LNHDA, CDR2 SQIVND (reference sequence). V was clipped by 6 bases and J by 7 bases; unmatched bases: 5.

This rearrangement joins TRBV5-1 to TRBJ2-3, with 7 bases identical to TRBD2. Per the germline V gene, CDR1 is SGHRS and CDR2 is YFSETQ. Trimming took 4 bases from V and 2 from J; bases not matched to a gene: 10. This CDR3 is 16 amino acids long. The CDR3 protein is CASSPLAAGNTDTQYF. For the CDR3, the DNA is TGCGCCAGCAGCCCCTTAGCAGCGGGGAACACAGATACGCAGTATTTT. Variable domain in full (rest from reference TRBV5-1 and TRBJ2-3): KAGVTQTPRYLIKTRGQQVTLSCSPISGHRSVSWYQQTPGQGLQFLFEYFSETQRNKGNFPGRFSGRQFSNSRSEMNVSTLELGDSALYLCASSPLAAGNTDTQYFGPGTRLTVL.

Here the CDR3 reads CASSFLDRVYGYTF. The CDR3 DNA follows: TGTGCCAGCAGTTTCCTCGACAGGGTCTATGGCTACACCTTC. The chain carries TRBV28 and TRBJ1-2; 7 bases are a match to TRBD1. V gave up 3 bases and J gave up 4 bases; unmatched junction bases: 5. This CDR3 contains 14 residues. Per germline, CDR1 MDHEN and CDR2 SYDVKM.

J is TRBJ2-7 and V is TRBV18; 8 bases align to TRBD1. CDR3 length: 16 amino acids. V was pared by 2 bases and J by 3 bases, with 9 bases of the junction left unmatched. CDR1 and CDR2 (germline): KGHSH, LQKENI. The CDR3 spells CASSPNGQGPVYEQYF. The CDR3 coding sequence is TGTGCCAGCTCACCAAACGGACAGGGACCCGTCTACGAGCAGTACTTC.

The CDR3 is CASSRLYTGELFF. The DNA for the CDR3 is TGTGCCAGCAGCAGACTTTACACCGGGGAGCTGTTTTTT. This sequence joins TRBV11-1 and TRBJ2-2; D remains unclear. The V gene's germline CDR1 is SGHAT and CDR2 FQDESV (reference sequence). V was trimmed by 5 bases and J by 3 bases, leaving 7 bases between them. The CDR3 loop spans 13 amino acids.

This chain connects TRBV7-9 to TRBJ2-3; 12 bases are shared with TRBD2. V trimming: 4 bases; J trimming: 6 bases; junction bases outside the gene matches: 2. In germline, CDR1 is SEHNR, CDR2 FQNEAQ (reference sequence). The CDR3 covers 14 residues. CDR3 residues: CASSWTSGMDTQYF. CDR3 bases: TGTGCCAGCAGCTGGACTAGCGGGATGGATACGCAGTATTTT.

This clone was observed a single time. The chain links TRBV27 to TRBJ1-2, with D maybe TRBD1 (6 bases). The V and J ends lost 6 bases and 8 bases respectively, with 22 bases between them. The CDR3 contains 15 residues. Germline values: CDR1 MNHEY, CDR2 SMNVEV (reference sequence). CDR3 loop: CASRPPQGQSQGYTF. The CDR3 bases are TGTGCCAGCAGACCCCCACAGGGCCAATCACAGGGCTACACCTTC.